This passage covers 24 T cell receptor beta chains from one sample sequenced in a study of T cells in Graves' hyperthyroidism and ophthalmopathy. Using RNA transcripts as the source, TCR beta CDR3 regions were amplified. HTBI primers were the set used in a first-round RT-PCR of the TCR CDR3. Using its own MiXCR run on the multiplex PCR reads, TCRdb lists one record per CDR3 protein. The sample yields about 360,000 distinct CDR3 sequences, about a sixth seen once. Sequencing was performed on blood. The source of these receptors is a woman aged 18-30 years with Graves' hyperthyroidism that later progressed to Graves' ophthalmopathy.

In its sample, this clonotype was seen many times. This chain joins TRBV28 and TRBJ2-3, with 7 bases matching TRBD2. Looked up from germline, CDR1 is MDHEN and CDR2 is SYDVKM. This CDR3 spans 17 amino acids. The V and J ends lost 2 bases and 2 bases, in that order; junction bases with no gene match: 10. Written as DNA, the CDR3 is TGTGCCAGCAGTTTAGACCGCAGCGGGACCGCCACAGATACGCAGTATTTT. Its translation is CASSLDRSGTATDTQYF.

The chain recombines TRBV20-1 with TRBJ2-3; 11 nucleotides line up with TRBD2. J was trimmed by 3 bases and V by 8 bases; bases with no gene match: 7. CDR3 length: 14 residues. The germline V gene encodes CDR1 DFQATT and CDR2 SNEGSKA (reference sequence). The CDR3 region has the DNA TGCAGTTCCACTAGCGGGAGCGGTACAGATACGCAGTATTTT. This sequence encodes CSSTSGSGTDTQYF.

This clonotype has just a few counts. V gene TRBV5-1 combines with J gene TRBJ2-5; 9 bases align to TRBD1. The germline V gene has CDR1 SGHRS and CDR2 YFSETQ. This CDR3 has 15 amino acids. V was clipped by 3 bases and J by 4 bases; unmatched bases: 7. In DNA, the CDR3 is TGCGCCAGCAGCTGGGGGACAGGGACCCCAGAGACCCAGTACTTC. This encodes CASSWGTGTPETQYF.

The J gene is TRBJ2-2, the V gene TRBV7-9, with 9 bases matching TRBD1. V lost 5 bases and J lost 6; bases outside the gene matches: 4. Germline loops: CDR1 SEHNR, CDR2 FQNEAQ (reference sequence). The CDR3 spans 14 residues. The DNA for the CDR3 is TGTGCCAGCAGCCGGACAGGGGCGGCCGGGGAGCTGTTTTTT. Translated, it gives CASSRTGAAGELFF.

This clonotype was detected ten times or more. The V and J genes are TRBV12-3 or TRBV12-4 and TRBJ1-1; TRBD1 might be the D (6 bases). V lost 5 bases and J lost 4, with 20 bases in between. The CDR3 consists of 16 residues. CDR3 amino acids: CASSPGSRLGATEAFF. The CDR3 DNA is TGTGCCAGCAGTCCCGGCTCGCGTTTGGGGGCCACTGAAGCTTTCTTT.

To note about this clonotype: This may be a read error, as it is one base from a much larger clone. V usage is TRBV7-8 and J usage is TRBJ1-6; D not certain. This CDR3 is 14 amino acids long. Germline V gene lookup returns CDR1 SGHVS and CDR2 FQNEAQ. In DNA form, the CDR3 reads TGTGCCGGCAGCTTAGCGCTCTATAATTCACCCCTCCACTTT. Translation: CAGSLALYNSPLHF.

The V and J genes are TRBV27 and TRBJ2-7; 11 bases are a match to TRBD2. Germline CDR1 is MNHEY and CDR2 is SMNVEV (reference sequence). The CDR3 spans 14 residues. With 8 bases clipped from V and 2 bases from J, the junction kept 5 bases outside the gene matches. CDR3 residues: CASGGLADAYEQYF. The CDR3 DNA reads as TGTGCCAGCGGGGGACTAGCGGACGCCTACGAGCAGTACTTC.

This clonotype was found many times. The chain couples TRBV5-4 to TRBJ2-7, with D unclear. The CDR3 runs to 13 residues. Trimming stripped 4 bases from V and 4 bases from J, with 12 bases between. CDR1 is SGHNT and CDR2 is YYREEE in the germline V gene (reference sequence). The CDR3 protein is CASSADARYEQYF. CDR3 in DNA: TGTGCCAGCAGCGCAGACGCTAGGTACGAGCAGTACTTC.

This rearrangement joins TRBV19 to TRBJ2-7; 9 nucleotides line up with TRBD1. With 3 bases clipped from V and 3 bases from J, the junction kept 3 bases outside the gene matches. The length of the CDR3 is 14 residues. CDR1 and CDR2 (germline): LNHDA, SQIVND (reference sequence). The CDR3 reads CASSISTGGYEQYF. The CDR3 DNA reads TGTGCCAGTAGTATCTCGACAGGGGGCTACGAGCAGTACTTC.

This clonotype was counted at least ten times. The chain links TRBV28 to TRBJ2-5; 8 positions agree with TRBD1. V gave up 5 bases and J gave up 1 base; unmatched junction bases: 6. CDR1 and CDR2 (germline): MDHEN, SYDVKM. CDR3 length equals 15 residues. The CDR3 DNA is TGTGCCAGCAGTGGGGCCGGACAGGGCCAAGAGACCCAGTACTTC. This codes for CASSGAGQGQETQYF.

This clonotype appeared many times. The V and J genes are TRBV12-3 or TRBV12-4 and TRBJ2-5, with a weak D call TRBD2 (6 bases). The CDR3 runs 13 residues. V lost 4 bases and J 7 bases, leaving 13 bases between the germline ends. CDR3 nucleotide sequence: TGTGCCAGCAGTTCGGACTCCGGGGGGACCCAGTACTTC. This sequence encodes CASSSDSGGTQYF.

The chain recombines TRBV24-1 with TRBJ2-1, with 7 bases fitting TRBD1. Germline V gene lookup returns CDR1 KGHDR and CDR2 SFDVKD. The CDR3 sequence is 14 residues long. V trimming: 1 base; J trimming: 10 bases; junction bases outside the gene matches: 6. The CDR3 DNA reads TGTGCCACCAGTGATTTCCCGGGACAGACCGAGCAGTTCTTC. Its protein product is CATSDFPGQTEQFF.

This clonotype was seen ten or more times. The J gene is TRBJ2-7, the V gene TRBV28; D remains ambiguous. This CDR3 contains 14 residues. CDR1 and CDR2 from the germline V gene are MDHEN and SYDVKM. V lost 9 bases to trimming and J lost 3 bases, with 18 bases between them. The CDR3 here is CASTPLGKIYEQYF. The CDR3 DNA is TGTGCCAGTACCCCCCTCGGAAAGATCTACGAGCAGTACTTC.

This clonotype appeared many times. The CDR3 loop is CASSPSALMNTEAFF. In nucleotides, the CDR3 is TGTGCCAGCAGTCCCTCGGCTCTAATGAACACTGAAGCTTTCTTT. This rearrangement joins TRBV28 to TRBJ1-1, with D hard to call. The CDR3 extends over 15 amino acids. V was pared by 5 bases and J by 0 bases, with 13 bases between. Germline CDR1 MDHEN, CDR2 SYDVKM.

The chain recombines TRBV5-1 with TRBJ2-5, with D uncertain. Trimming cost V 2 bases and J 0 bases, with 5 bases left between them. Looked up from germline, CDR1 is SGHRS and CDR2 is YFSETQ. The CDR3 runs to 13 residues. This CDR3 reads CASSFTNQETQYF. DNA for the CDR3: TGCGCCAGCAGCTTTACCAACCAAGAGACCCAGTACTTC.

This clonotype was found many times. The chain employs TRBV5-1 and TRBJ2-7; tentatively, D is TRBD1 or TRBD2 (5 bases each). CDR1 is SGHRS, CDR2 YFSETQ, per germline. The CDR3 consists of 12 residues. The V gene lost 4 bases and the J gene lost 2 bases, with 7 bases spanning the gap. Here the CDR3 reads CASSGGAYEQYF. The CDR3, as DNA: TGCGCCAGCAGCGGGGGAGCCTACGAGCAGTACTTC.

This clonotype was counted at least ten times. CDR3 in DNA: TGCGCCAGCGGACCAGGGGGGACAGGGGCCCACGAGCAGTACTTC. Translated, it gives CASGPGGTGAHEQYF. The chain recombines TRBV5-1 with TRBJ2-7, with 10 nucleotides matching TRBD1. From germline, CDR1 is SGHRS and CDR2 YFSETQ. The trim removed 7 bases at V and 5 bases at J, leaving 12 bases unmatched. The CDR3 contains 15 residues.

At least ten counts were recorded for this clonotype. The chain recombines TRBV7-2 with TRBJ2-2; TRBD2 matches 8 bases. The CDR3 loop spans 15 amino acids. CDR1 SGHTA and CDR2 FQGNSA come from the germline V gene. With V trimmed by 0 bases and J by 4 bases, 1 base remained unmatched. This CDR3 is CASSLALAGTGELFF. CDR3 in DNA: TGTGCCAGCAGCTTAGCGCTAGCGGGCACCGGGGAGCTGTTTTTT.

This clonotype has a count of ten or more. The chain links TRBV6-1 to TRBJ1-5; D is ambiguous. The CDR3 runs 15 residues. Per germline, CDR1 MNHNS and CDR2 SASEGT. V shed 3 bases and J shed 6 bases, with 15 bases lying between them. CDR3 nucleotide sequence: TGTGCCAGCAGTGATGGAGTAGGGTCCATTCAGCCCCAGCATTTT. Translating gives CASSDGVGSIQPQHF.

The chain joins TRBV5-1 to TRBJ2-5; 14 bases align to TRBD2. The CDR3 has 16 residues. V shed 4 bases, J shed 5 bases, and the junction held 7 bases outside the gene matches. CDR1 is SGHRS and CDR2 is YFSETQ in the germline V gene. The CDR3 protein is CASSNPGLAGVETQYF. In DNA, the CDR3 is TGCGCCAGCAGCAATCCGGGACTAGCGGGAGTGGAGACCCAGTACTTC.

This chain joins TRBV27 and TRBJ2-1; 13 bases align to TRBD2. This CDR3 comprises 22 residues. Unmatched junction bases numbered 17, after V lost 2 bases and J lost 1 base. Germline V lookup: CDR1 MNHEY, CDR2 SMNVEV (reference sequence). DNA for the CDR3: TGTGCCAGCAGTTTAAACGGTCGGGGGGGACTAGCGGGACCCCTTTCCTACAATGAGCAGTTCTTC. Translation: CASSLNGRGGLAGPLSYNEQFF.

The CDR3 nucleotides are TGCAGTGCTACAGGATCTACCTCCCAAGAGACCCAGTACTTC. Translated: CSATGSTSQETQYF. This chain uses TRBV20-1 with TRBJ2-5; D is undetermined. The CDR3 covers 14 residues. CDR1 DFQATT and CDR2 SNEGSKA come from the germline V gene (reference sequence). V was cut by 4 bases and J by 1 base, with 13 bases left in between.

This clonotype was counted many times. CDR3 residues: CASSLLAITGTSTDTQYF. The CDR3 DNA sequence: TGCGCCAGCAGCCTACTAGCTATAACGGGAACTAGCACAGATACGCAGTATTTT. The rearrangement links TRBV5-1 to TRBJ2-3, with D possibly matching TRBD2 (6 bases). Germline values: CDR1 SGHRS, CDR2 YFSETQ. V lost 4 bases to trimming and J lost 0 bases, with 21 bases between them. CDR3 length: 18 residues.

With respect to this clonotype: The junction departs from the called germline gene at one end, perhaps through a read error. This chain uses TRBV29-1 with TRBJ2-7; 10 positions match TRBD2. CDR1 is SQVTM and CDR2 is ANQGSEA in the germline V gene. CDR3 length: 17 residues. CDR3 in amino acids: CSVEGASGSGGSYEHYF. The CDR3 nucleotides are TGCAGCGTTGAAGGGGCTAGCGGGAGCGGGGGCTCCTACGAGCACTACTTC.